Listed below are T cell receptor beta chains from one sample, sequenced in a study of blood T cell repertoires in COVID-19. Sequencing used immunoSEQ multiplex PCR; TCRdb keeps in-frame clones, though not all of them. The sample lists tens of thousands of clones; 88% were seen once. The sequenced material came from peripheral blood. These receptor sequences come from a woman in her sixties or seventies with active COVID-19. The CDR3 runs from the conserved cysteine through the conserved F or W. Fields, in order: CDR3 protein, CDR3 DNA, clone size, D gene, V gene, J gene. D genes are given only for firm matches. Clone size is not always given. Where it is, it says once, few, many or a class for expanded clones.

CDR3aa: CASSSGLLTGELFF; CDR3nt: TGTGCCAGCAGCTCGGGACTTCTAACCGGGGAGCTGTTTTTT; abundance: once; d_gene: NA; v_gene: TRBV5-4; j_gene: TRBJ2-2
CDR3aa: CASSQGAGNTIYF; CDR3nt: TGTGCCAGCAGCCAAGGGGCTGGAAACACCATATATTTT; abundance: NA; d_gene: NA; v_gene: TRBV6-5; j_gene: TRBJ1-3
CDR3aa: CASSLGTGSYGYTF; CDR3nt: TGTGCCAGCAGCCTCGGGACAGGGAGCTATGGCTACACCTTC; abundance: NA; d_gene: TRBD1; v_gene: TRBV28; j_gene: TRBJ1-2
CDR3aa: CASSFQTGRGYTF; CDR3nt: TGTGCCAGCAGCTTTCAGACAGGACGTGGCTACACCTTC; abundance: NA; d_gene: NA; v_gene: TRBV7-2; j_gene: TRBJ1-2
CDR3aa: CASSTLAGVYNEQFF; CDR3nt: TGTGCCAGCAGCACCTTAGCGGGGGTATACAATGAGCAGTTCTTC; abundance: NA; d_gene: TRBD2; v_gene: TRBV5-4; j_gene: TRBJ2-1
CDR3aa: CASSLAPTGHGNTIYF; CDR3nt: TGTGCCAGCAGCTTAGCGCCCACAGGCCATGGAAACACCATATATTTT; abundance: NA; d_gene: NA; v_gene: TRBV7-9; j_gene: TRBJ1-3
CDR3aa: CASSPLTGTGNTIYF; CDR3nt: TGCGCCAGCAGCCCCTTGACGGGGACTGGAAACACCATATATTTT; abundance: NA; d_gene: NA; v_gene: TRBV5-1; j_gene: TRBJ1-3
CDR3aa: CSVSGSGGIGFSYEQYF; CDR3nt: TGCAGCGTTTCGGGGAGCGGGGGAATCGGCTTCTCCTACGAGCAGTACTTC; abundance: NA; d_gene: TRBD2; v_gene: TRBV29-1; j_gene: TRBJ2-7
CDR3aa: CASSLGWTRGDEQFF; CDR3nt: TGTGCCAGCAGCTTAGGCTGGACACGGGGGGATGAGCAGTTCTTC; abundance: NA; d_gene: TRBD2; v_gene: TRBV7-2; j_gene: TRBJ2-1
CDR3aa: CASSLYEGNTIYF; CDR3nt: TGTGCCAGCAGTTTATACGAGGGAAACACCATATATTTT; abundance: NA; d_gene: NA; v_gene: TRBV27; j_gene: TRBJ1-3
CDR3aa: CSSGLAGGRNEQFF; CDR3nt: TGCAGCTCGGGACTAGCGGGGGGGCGGAATGAGCAGTTCTTC; abundance: NA; d_gene: TRBD2; v_gene: TRBV29-1; j_gene: TRBJ2-1
CDR3aa: CASSLPRQGNTEAFF; CDR3nt: TGTGCCAGCAGCTTACCGAGACAGGGGAACACTGAAGCTTTCTTT; abundance: NA; d_gene: TRBD1; v_gene: TRBV7-9; j_gene: TRBJ1-1
CDR3aa: CASSVWAGPGSNQPQHF; CDR3nt: TGTGCCAGCAGCGTATGGGCGGGGCCTGGTAGCAATCAGCCCCAGCATTTT; abundance: NA; d_gene: NA; v_gene: TRBV7-2; j_gene: TRBJ1-5
CDR3aa: CASRDWGYEQYF; CDR3nt: TGTGCCAGCCGGGACTGGGGCTACGAGCAGTACTTC; abundance: NA; d_gene: NA; v_gene: TRBV27; j_gene: TRBJ2-7
CDR3aa: CASSFSIIPGAANYGYTF; CDR3nt: TGTGCCAGCAGTTTCTCCATCATACCAGGGGCTGCTAACTATGGCTACACCTTC; abundance: NA; d_gene: NA; v_gene: TRBV28; j_gene: TRBJ1-2
CDR3aa: CASSLSLLHQETQYF; CDR3nt: TGTGCCAGCAGCTTATCCCTACTACACCAAGAGACCCAGTACTTC; abundance: NA; d_gene: NA; v_gene: TRBV7-2; j_gene: TRBJ2-5
CDR3aa: CASSLRGGALTDTQYF; CDR3nt: TGTGCCAGCAGCCTACGCGGGGGGGCCCTCACAGATACGCAGTATTTT; abundance: once; d_gene: TRBD2; v_gene: TRBV7-3; j_gene: TRBJ2-3
CDR3aa: CASSLGFPDRDNNEKLFF; CDR3nt: TGTGCCAGCAGCTTAGGTTTCCCTGACAGGGACAATAATGAAAAACTGTTTTTT; abundance: NA; d_gene: TRBD1; v_gene: TRBV7-9; j_gene: TRBJ1-4
CDR3aa: CASSPTGRTEAFF; CDR3nt: TGTGCCAGCAGCCCGACAGGGAGAACTGAAGCTTTCTTT; abundance: NA; d_gene: TRBD1; v_gene: TRBV12-3/TRBV12-4; j_gene: TRBJ1-1
CDR3aa: CASSPGQGQETQYF; CDR3nt: TGTGCCAGCTCACCCGGACAGGGTCAAGAGACCCAGTACTTC; abundance: NA; d_gene: TRBD1; v_gene: TRBV18; j_gene: TRBJ2-5
CDR3aa: CASSFRDRGGNTEAFF; CDR3nt: TGTGCCAGCAGCTTCCGGGACAGAGGAGGGAACACTGAAGCTTTCTTT; abundance: once; d_gene: TRBD1; v_gene: TRBV11-3; j_gene: TRBJ1-1
CDR3aa: CALGTQETQYF; CDR3nt: TGCGCCCTTGGAACACAGGAGACCCAGTACTTC; abundance: NA; d_gene: NA; v_gene: TRBV10-2; j_gene: TRBJ2-5
CDR3aa: CASSPRGGGGYEQYF; CDR3nt: TGCGCCAGCAGCCCCCGGGGAGGGGGGGGCTACGAGCAGTACTTC; abundance: few; d_gene: NA; v_gene: TRBV5-1; j_gene: TRBJ2-7
CDR3aa: CASSPDRNYGYTF; CDR3nt: TGTGCCAGCTCACCCGACAGGAACTATGGCTACACCTTC; abundance: NA; d_gene: NA; v_gene: TRBV18; j_gene: TRBJ1-2
CDR3aa: CASSLARGIRQPQHF; CDR3nt: TGTGCCAGCAGCTTAGCCAGGGGCATTAGGCAGCCCCAGCATTTT; abundance: NA; d_gene: NA; v_gene: TRBV7-2; j_gene: TRBJ1-5
CDR3aa: CASSQWGGTSETQYF; CDR3nt: TGTGCCAGCAGCCAATGGGGCGGGACGTCCGAGACCCAGTACTTC; abundance: once; d_gene: NA; v_gene: TRBV3-1/TRBV3-2; j_gene: TRBJ2-5
CDR3aa: CASSIARAGGPIDTQYF; CDR3nt: TGTGCCAGTAGTATAGCCAGGGCGGGGGGGCCCATAGATACGCAGTATTTT; abundance: NA; d_gene: TRBD2; v_gene: TRBV19; j_gene: TRBJ2-3